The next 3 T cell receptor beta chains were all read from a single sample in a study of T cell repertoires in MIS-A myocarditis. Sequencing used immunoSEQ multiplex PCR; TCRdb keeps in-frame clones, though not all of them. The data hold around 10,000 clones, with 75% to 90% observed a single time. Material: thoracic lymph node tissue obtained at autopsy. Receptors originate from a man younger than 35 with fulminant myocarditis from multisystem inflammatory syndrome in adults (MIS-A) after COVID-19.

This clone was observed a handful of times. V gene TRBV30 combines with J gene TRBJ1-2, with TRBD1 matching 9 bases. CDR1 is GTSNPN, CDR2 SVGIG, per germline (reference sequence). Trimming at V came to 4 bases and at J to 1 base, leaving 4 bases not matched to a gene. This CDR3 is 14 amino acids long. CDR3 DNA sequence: TGTGCCTGGAATGGGGGACAGGGTAACTATGGCTACACCTTC. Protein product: CAWNGGQGNYGYTF.

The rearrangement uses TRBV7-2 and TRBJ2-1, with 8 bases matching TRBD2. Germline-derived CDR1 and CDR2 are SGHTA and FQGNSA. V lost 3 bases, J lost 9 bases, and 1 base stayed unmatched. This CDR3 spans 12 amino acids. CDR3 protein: CASSFLAGEQFF. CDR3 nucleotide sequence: TGTGCCAGCAGCTTTCTAGCGGGTGAGCAGTTCTTC.

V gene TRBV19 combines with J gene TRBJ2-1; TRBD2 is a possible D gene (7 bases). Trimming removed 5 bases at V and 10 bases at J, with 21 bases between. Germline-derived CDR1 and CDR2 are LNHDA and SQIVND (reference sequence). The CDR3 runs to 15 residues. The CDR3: CASSPFLGGAREQFF. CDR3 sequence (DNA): TGTGCCAGTAGTCCCTTCTTGGGGGGGGCTAGGGAGCAGTTCTTC.